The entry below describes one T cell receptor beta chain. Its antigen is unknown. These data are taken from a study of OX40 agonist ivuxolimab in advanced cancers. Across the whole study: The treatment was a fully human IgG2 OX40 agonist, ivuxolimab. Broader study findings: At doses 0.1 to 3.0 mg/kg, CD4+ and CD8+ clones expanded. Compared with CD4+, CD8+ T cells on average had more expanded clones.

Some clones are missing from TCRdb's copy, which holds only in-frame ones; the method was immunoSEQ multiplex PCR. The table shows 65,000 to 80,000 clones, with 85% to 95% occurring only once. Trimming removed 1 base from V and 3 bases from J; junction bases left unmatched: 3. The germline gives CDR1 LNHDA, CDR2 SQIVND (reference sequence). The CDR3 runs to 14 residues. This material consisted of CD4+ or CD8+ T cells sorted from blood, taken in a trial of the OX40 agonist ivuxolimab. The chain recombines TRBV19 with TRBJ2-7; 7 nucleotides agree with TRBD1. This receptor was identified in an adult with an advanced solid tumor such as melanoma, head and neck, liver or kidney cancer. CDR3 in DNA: TGTGCCAGTAGTATAGCTCCAGGGGGCTACGAGCAGTACTTC. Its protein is CASSIAPGGYEQYF.